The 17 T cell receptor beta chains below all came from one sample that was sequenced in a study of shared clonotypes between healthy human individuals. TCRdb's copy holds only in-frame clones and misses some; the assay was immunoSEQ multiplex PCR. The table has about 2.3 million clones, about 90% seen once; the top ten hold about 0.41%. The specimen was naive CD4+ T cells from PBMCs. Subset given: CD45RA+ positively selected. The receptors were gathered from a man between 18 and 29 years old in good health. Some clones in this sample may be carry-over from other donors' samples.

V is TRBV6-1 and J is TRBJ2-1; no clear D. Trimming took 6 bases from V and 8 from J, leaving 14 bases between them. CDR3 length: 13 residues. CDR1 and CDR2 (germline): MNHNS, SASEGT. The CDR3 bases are TGTGCCAGCAGGGCCAGAAAGCAGGATGAGCAGTTCTTC. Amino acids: CASRARKQDEQFF.

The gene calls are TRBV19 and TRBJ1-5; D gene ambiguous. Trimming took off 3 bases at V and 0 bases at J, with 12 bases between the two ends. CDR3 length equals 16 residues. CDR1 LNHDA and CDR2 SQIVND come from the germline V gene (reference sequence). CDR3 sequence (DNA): TGTGCCAGTAGTATCCTGACATACTATAGCAATCAGCCCCAGCATTTT. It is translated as CASSILTYYSNQPQHF.

The CDR3 reads CASSPVRGLGGELFF. CDR3 nucleotide sequence: TGTGCCAGCTCACCAGTCAGGGGGCTTGGCGGGGAGCTGTTTTTT. The chain combines TRBV18 with TRBJ2-2; 8 nucleotides align to TRBD1. Germline loops: CDR1 KGHSH, CDR2 LQKENI. This CDR3 comprises 15 residues. Trimming at V came to 2 bases and at J to 7 bases, leaving 6 bases not matched to a gene.

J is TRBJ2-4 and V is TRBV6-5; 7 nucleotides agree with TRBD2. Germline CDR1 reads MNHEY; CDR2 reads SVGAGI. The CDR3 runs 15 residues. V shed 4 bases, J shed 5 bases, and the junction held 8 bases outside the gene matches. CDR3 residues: CASSSDWGGENIQYF. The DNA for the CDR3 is TGTGCCAGCAGTTCGGACTGGGGGGGAGAAAACATTCAGTACTTC.

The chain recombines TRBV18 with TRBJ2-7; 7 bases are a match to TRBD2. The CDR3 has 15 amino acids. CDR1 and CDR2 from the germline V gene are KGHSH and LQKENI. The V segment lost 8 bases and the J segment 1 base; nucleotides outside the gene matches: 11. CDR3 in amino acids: CASGRGDGGSYEQYF. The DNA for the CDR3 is TGTGCCAGCGGCCGGGGTGACGGGGGGTCCTACGAGCAGTACTTC.

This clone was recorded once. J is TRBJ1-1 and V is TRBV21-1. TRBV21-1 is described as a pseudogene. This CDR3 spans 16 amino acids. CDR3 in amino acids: CASSKGEGVGNTEAFF. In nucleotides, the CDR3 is TGTGCCAGCAGCAAAGGGGAGGGAGTAGGGAACACTGAAGCTTTCTTT.

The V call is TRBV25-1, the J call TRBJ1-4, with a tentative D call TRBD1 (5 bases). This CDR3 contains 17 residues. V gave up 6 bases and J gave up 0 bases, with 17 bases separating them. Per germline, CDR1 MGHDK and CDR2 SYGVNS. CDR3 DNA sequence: TGTGCCAGCAGCCAGAAGGGGACGCCCCCAACTAATGAAAAACTGTTTTTT. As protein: CASSQKGTPPTNEKLFF.

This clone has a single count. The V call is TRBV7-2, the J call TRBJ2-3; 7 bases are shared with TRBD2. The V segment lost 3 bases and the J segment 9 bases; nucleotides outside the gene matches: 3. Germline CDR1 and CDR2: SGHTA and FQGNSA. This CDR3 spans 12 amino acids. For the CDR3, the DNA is TGTGCCAGCAGCTTCAGCGGGAAGACGCAGTATTTT. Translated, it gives CASSFSGKTQYF.

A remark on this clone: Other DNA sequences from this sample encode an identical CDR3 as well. CDR3 in amino acids: CASSPWTGSYEQYF. DNA of the CDR3: TGTGCCAGCAGCCCTTGGACAGGGAGCTACGAGCAGTACTTC. The chain joins TRBV7-9 to TRBJ2-7; 8 bases fit TRBD1. V dropped 5 bases and J dropped 3; count of bases not matched to a gene: 6. CDR3 length: 14 amino acids. Germline CDR1 reads SEHNR; CDR2 reads FQNEAQ (reference sequence).

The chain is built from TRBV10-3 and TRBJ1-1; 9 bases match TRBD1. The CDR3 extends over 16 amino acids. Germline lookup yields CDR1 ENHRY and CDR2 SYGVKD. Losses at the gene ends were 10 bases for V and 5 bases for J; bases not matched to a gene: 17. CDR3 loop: CATGGQGIRGRTEAFF. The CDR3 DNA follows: TGTGCCACCGGAGGACAGGGGATAAGAGGTAGGACTGAAGCTTTCTTT.

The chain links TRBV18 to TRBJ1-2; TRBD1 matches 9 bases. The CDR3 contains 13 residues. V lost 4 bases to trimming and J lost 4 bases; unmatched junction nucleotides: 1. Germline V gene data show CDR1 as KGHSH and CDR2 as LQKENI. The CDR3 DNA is TGTGCCAGCTCACAGGACAGGGGCTATGGCTACACCTTC. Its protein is CASSQDRGYGYTF.

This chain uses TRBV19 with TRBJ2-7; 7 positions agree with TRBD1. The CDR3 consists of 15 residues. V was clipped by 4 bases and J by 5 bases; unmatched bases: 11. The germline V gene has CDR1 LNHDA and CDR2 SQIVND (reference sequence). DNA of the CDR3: TGTGCCAGTAGTACTCGAACAGGGGCCGGCCACGAGCAGTACTTC. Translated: CASSTRTGAGHEQYF.

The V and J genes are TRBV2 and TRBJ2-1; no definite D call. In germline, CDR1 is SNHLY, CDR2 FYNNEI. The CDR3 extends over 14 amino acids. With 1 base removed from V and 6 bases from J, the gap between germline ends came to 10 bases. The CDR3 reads CASSEGLPRNEQFF. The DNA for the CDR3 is TGTGCCAGCAGTGAAGGCCTCCCCCGCAATGAGCAGTTCTTC.

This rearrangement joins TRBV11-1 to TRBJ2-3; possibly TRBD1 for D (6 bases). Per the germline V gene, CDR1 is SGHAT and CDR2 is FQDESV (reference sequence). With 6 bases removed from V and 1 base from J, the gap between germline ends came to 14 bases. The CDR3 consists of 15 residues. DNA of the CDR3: TGTGCCAGCAGTTCAGGGGAGCGGCGCACAGATACGCAGTATTTT. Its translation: CASSSGERRTDTQYF.

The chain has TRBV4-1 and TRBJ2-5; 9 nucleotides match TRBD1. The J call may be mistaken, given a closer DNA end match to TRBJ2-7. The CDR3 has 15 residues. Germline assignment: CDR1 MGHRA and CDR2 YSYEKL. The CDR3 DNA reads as TGCGCCAGCAGCCAAGAGGGACAGGGACGCTACGAGCAGTACTTC. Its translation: CASSQEGQGRYEQYF.

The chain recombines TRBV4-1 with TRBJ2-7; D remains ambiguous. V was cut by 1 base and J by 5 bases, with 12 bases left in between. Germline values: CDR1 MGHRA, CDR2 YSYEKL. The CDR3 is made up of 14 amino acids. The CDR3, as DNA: TGCGCCAGCAGCCAAGGTTTAGGGCTCAACGAGCAGTACTTC. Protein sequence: CASSQGLGLNEQYF.

CDR3 sequence reads: CASRDEVETQYF. The CDR3 nucleotides are TGTGCCAGCAGGGATGAGGTAGAGACCCAGTACTTC. The chain joins TRBV6-1 to TRBJ2-5; D ambiguous. Trimming took off 6 bases at V and 4 bases at J, with 9 bases between the two ends. This CDR3 has 12 residues. Looked up from germline, CDR1 is MNHNS and CDR2 is SASEGT.